The TCR beta chain under discussion was sequenced for a study of T-cell reconstitution after alpha-beta-depleted transplantation in children. Unique molecular identifiers were incorporated into the prepared TCRbeta library. TCRdb re-analysed the PCR reads in MiXCR, keeping a single row per CDR3 protein. The sample has around 87,000 distinct CDR3 sequences, roughly 8% seen once. In its sample, this clonotype was seen many times. Trimming took 3 bases from V and 7 from J, leaving 12 bases between them. Germline-derived CDR1 and CDR2 are MNHEY and SMNVEV (reference sequence). CDR3 size: 13 residues. The clonotype originates from a human donor who donated a stem cell graft to a child with congenital amegakaryocytic thrombocytopenia. The sample here was PBMCs from the stem cell graft donor, taken from the stem cell graft. The chain has TRBV27 and TRBJ1-1, with D unresolved. The CDR3 DNA sequence: TGTGCCAGCAGTTTTCGTTCCGGGTTTGAAGCTTTCTTT. Translated, it gives CASSFRSGFEAFF.